This TCR beta chain came from a study of Ad26.COV2.S vaccination and SARS-CoV-2 variants. General study points: Measurements of TCR breadth and depth may have given underestimates of the total T cell responses. Spike-specific TCR breadth was greater after Ad26.COV2.S than placebo. Marked by substantial breadth, spike-specific CD8+ and CD4+ T cell responses were reportedly seen after vaccination. Recipients of vaccine and of placebo showed similar breadth of their non-spike TCR repertoires.

Regarding this clone: The antigen is not known.

Only in-frame clones appear in the TCRdb table, and some are missing; sequencing was by immunoSEQ multiplex PCR. The sample includes 300,000 to 400,000 clones, 70% to 90% of them seen just once. Per the germline V gene, CDR1 is MNHEY and CDR2 is SVGAGI. CDR3 length: 15 amino acids. Trimming removed 6 bases from V and 6 bases from J, with 20 bases in between. As to treatment: roughly 19 received Ad26.COV2.S at low or high dose, single or two shots; 5 received placebo; per-sample allocation not given. It was on day 63 after the first vaccine or placebo injection that samples were taken. The TCR was taken from a person aged 18-60 years who received the Ad26.COV2.S COVID-19 vaccine or a placebo. The rearrangement links TRBV6-5 to TRBJ1-1; D not resolved. Here the sequenced sample was peripheral blood, taken in a trial of Ad26.COV2.S vaccine versus placebo. The CDR3 spells CASRKRGEAGSEAFF. CDR3 in DNA: TGTGCCAGCAGAAAGAGAGGCGAGGCGGGCTCTGAAGCTTTCTTT.